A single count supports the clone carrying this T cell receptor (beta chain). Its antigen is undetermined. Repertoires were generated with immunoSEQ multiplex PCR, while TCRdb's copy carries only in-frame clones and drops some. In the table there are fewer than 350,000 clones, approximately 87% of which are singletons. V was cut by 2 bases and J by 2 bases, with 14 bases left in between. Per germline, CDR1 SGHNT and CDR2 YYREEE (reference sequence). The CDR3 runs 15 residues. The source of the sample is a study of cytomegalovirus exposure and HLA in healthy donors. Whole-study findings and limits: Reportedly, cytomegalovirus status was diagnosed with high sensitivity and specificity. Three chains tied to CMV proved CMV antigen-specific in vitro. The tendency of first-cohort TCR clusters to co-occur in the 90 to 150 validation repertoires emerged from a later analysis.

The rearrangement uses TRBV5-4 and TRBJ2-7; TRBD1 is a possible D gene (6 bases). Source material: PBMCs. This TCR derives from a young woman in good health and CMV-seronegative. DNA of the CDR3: TGTGCCAGCAGCTTTTCCGGGACACTTACCTACGAGCAGTACTTC. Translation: CASSFSGTLTYEQYF. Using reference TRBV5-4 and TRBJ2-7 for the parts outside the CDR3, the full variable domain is ETGVTQSPTHLIKTRGQQVTLRCSSQSGHNTVSWYQQALGQGPQFIFQYYREEENGRGNFPPRFSGLQFPNYSSELNVNALELDDSALYLCASSFSGTLTYEQYFGPGTRLTVT.